This TCR beta chain was captured in a study of blood T cells in healthy people across ages. Germline V lookup: CDR1 SQVTM, CDR2 ANQGSEA. This CDR3 is 13 amino acids long. The V and J ends lost 4 bases and 5 bases respectively, with 14 bases between them. A sample-barcoded 5' primer and a J-beta primer mix were used in a second PCR of roughly 6 to 12 cycles. Via MiXCR, TCRdb re-called the 5' RACE reads, giving one row per CDR3 protein. In the table there are about 680,000 distinct CDR3 sequences, around 45% of which are singletons. In its sample, this clonotype was seen many times. The source material was blood. The genes are TRBV29-1 and TRBJ1-2; D is undetermined. The origin of this receptor is a woman in her fifties or sixties in good health. CDR3 loop: CSVGVGQFYGYTF. The CDR3, as DNA: TGCAGCGTTGGTGTCGGGCAGTTTTATGGCTACACCTTC. Based on the CDR3 plus reference TRBV29-1 and TRBJ1-2, the full variable domain is SAVISQKPSRDICQRGTSLTIQCQVDSQVTMMFWYRQQPGQSLTLIATANQGSEATYESGFVIDKFPISRPNLTFSTLTVSNMSPEDSSIYLCSVGVGQFYGYTFGSGTRLTVV.